The present entry profiles one T cell receptor (beta chain) with its context. Its recognized antigen is unknown. No quality values exist for individual bases; no much larger clone is one base distant. From its cysteine to its phenylalanine, the CDR3 spans 16 amino acids. Only the CDR3 portion is preserved as DNA: 48 bases, with reading frame beginning at the first base. The germline V gene encodes CDR1 SGHVS and CDR2 FNYEAQ. Deletion took 0 bases off V and 2 bases off J, with a span of 14 bases between the germline ends. Genomic DNA was extracted from sorted cells for sequencing of the TCRbeta CDR3 region. TCRbeta CDR3 regions were sequenced using the immunoSEQ Assay. TCRdb took over this immuneACCESS table, retaining in-frame rearrangements with V and J assigned. Such tables are incomplete; in checked studies, under half of the missing clones stem from an unresolved V gene, and the remainder is unexplained. This sample holds 40,000 to 50,000 clones; over 65% were observed only once. The ten largest make up 15% of the sample.

The data were taken from a study of OX40 agonist ivuxolimab in advanced cancers. At the level of the whole study: Ivuxolimab, which targeted the costimulatory receptor OX40 (CD134), was an agonistic, fully human IgG2 monoclonal antibody. Intravenous ivuxolimab was administered to patients every 2 weeks at six dose levels: 0.01, 0.1, 0.3, 1.5, 3 and 10 mg/kg. Of the approximately 54 dose-escalation patients, hepatocellular carcinoma was present in around 20, melanoma in approximately 15, renal cell carcinoma in 9 and head and neck cancer in 9. In the dose-escalation cohort, 65% to 90% of patients were male, and the mean age was around 60 years, with a range of about 20 to 79. Patients were allowed to have had prior anti-PD-1, anti-PD-L1 or anti-CTLA-4 therapy, and 30% to 50% of the dose-escalation patients had previously received checkpoint inhibitors. Three dose-escalation patients achieved partial responses, one with hepatocellular carcinoma and two with cutaneous melanoma. Peripheral TCRbeta sequencing aimed to test whether ivuxolimab altered TCR sequence diversity and caused clonal T-cell expansion. The paper reports the monotherapy dose-escalation portion (N = 52 patients) of the phase I ivuxolimab trial. Overall study outcomes, separate from this receptor: Low levels of normalized T-cell clonal expansion were also seen in some nonresponding patients. The antigen specificity of the clonally expanded peripheral T cells was not determined. After ivuxolimab, more expanded clones were found on average in CD8+ T cells than in CD4+ T cells. Partial responders in the 0.1-3.0 mg/kg groups had among the lowest normalized peripheral clonal expansion, especially among CD8+ T cells. At doses from 0.1 to 3.0 mg/kg, clonal expansion was seen in both CD4+ and CD8+ blood T cells between baseline and week 6.

The trial excluded patients who had a history of autoimmune disease or were on systemic immunosuppression. Peripheral blood for TCR sequencing was collected from all dose cohorts at baseline, on cycle 4 day 1, and on cycle 7 day 1. Samples were obtained from an open-label, multicenter, first-in-human phase I dose-escalation trial of ivuxolimab. Adults with locally advanced or metastatic melanoma, renal cell carcinoma, hepatocellular carcinoma or head and neck squamous cell carcinoma were enrolled in the trial. Before TCR sequencing, CD4+ T cells and CD8+ T cells from peripheral blood were sorted into separate populations.

This TCR derives from an adult with an advanced solid tumor such as melanoma, head and neck, liver or kidney cancer. The chain links TRBV7-6 with TRBJ2-7; the D gene lacks a confident call. The specimen was CD4+ or CD8+ T cells sorted from blood, collected in a trial of the OX40 agonist ivuxolimab. The CDR3 region has the sequence CASSLAESDLAYEQYF. The nucleotide sequence is given as TGTGCCAGCAGCTTAGCGGAATCGGACCTCGCCTACGAGCAGTACTTC.